This section outlines one T cell receptor beta chain sequence together with its context. This clone's antigen is unknown. No base-level quality is on record; no much larger clone is a single base apart. The CDR3 regions of human TCRbeta chains were analyzed by immunosequencing. The published analysis was carried out like this. TCRs in the repertoires were matched against a reference library of SARS-CoV-2-specific TCRs that had been generated with the MIRA antigen-specificity platform. Breadth was defined as the fraction of unique TCRs that were SARS-CoV-2-associated. Depth was defined as the fraction of total T cells that were SARS-CoV-2-associated. Using the MIRA data, each spike-specific TCR was assigned both to the spike region to which the TCR was reactive and to a CD4 or CD8 class. Log10-transformed breadth and depth values were compared by one-way ANOVA with Sidak's multiple comparisons tests. The clones in this table, taken by TCRdb from immuneACCESS, are in-frame only. Not every clone is retained; where verified, under half of the shortfall comes from an unresolved V gene, and the cause of the rest is unknown. Clonal size and the V and J genes are those of that table, whereas D and trimming came from the DNA. This sample comprises fewer than 200,000 clones, around 94% of them detected only once. The ten largest make up 2.6% of the sample.

CDR3 length: 11 amino acids, cysteine to phenylalanine. The sequence is cut down to CDR3 DNA, 33 bases in frame from base 1. Trimming removed 12 bases from V and 4 bases from J, leaving 10 bases between the germline ends. CDR1 and CDR2 (KGHDR, SFDVKD) derive from the germline V gene. This record belongs to a study of T cell responses to AZD1222 COVID-19 vaccine (dated by TCRdb to the early 2020s). With regard to the full study: AZD1222 recipients given second doses at about 4 weeks or at about 12 weeks were pooled, since spike-specific TCR depth and breadth were not found to differ between the two schedules. TCR sequencing was performed for 230 to 250 trial participants, of whom about 210 were given two doses of AZD1222 and around 25 were given two doses of MenACWY control vaccine. Trial participants were enrolled into age subgroups of 18-55, 56-69 and 70-plus years, which contained about 150, 28 and 57 TCR-sequenced participants, respectively.

Results the study describes overall, beyond this receptor: Conclusions about previously exposed vaccinees were limited because only a handful of AZD1222 recipients were SARS-CoV-2 seropositive at baseline. The vaccine-associated CD4 TCRs covered the entire spike protein, and the dominant responses fell in regions 160-218 and 743-854. Reportedly, almost half of the unique spike-specific TCRs recognized epitopes lying outside the regions that are mutated in the B.1.351 and B.1.1.7 variants. Because no samples from the day 14 peak response were available, repertoires could be characterized only after the peak T cell response. Most participants were white British and females outnumbered males, and the authors suggested that clonal diversity may have been underestimated. A significant rise in spike-specific TCR breadth and depth was observed after two AZD1222 doses relative to day 0 and relative to MenACWY recipients. The 56-69-year group was small, and its depth increase did not reach significance, likely because of low power.

Per the publication, the time point label means: baseline before first vaccination. Vaccinee samples were obtained from the UK trials COV001 and COV002, which included a single-blind randomized controlled phase 2/3 trial of AZD1222 (ChAdOx1 nCoV-19) in healthy adults. Trial participant PBMC samples were collected at day 0 and day 28 after the second dose for TCRbeta chain sequencing. The TCR originated in an adult in good health. The sequencing here drew on peripheral blood, taken on day 0 of AZD1222 vaccination. Here the chain combines TRBV24-1 and TRBJ2-3; TRBD2 is a weak D gene call, 5 bases matching. The CDR3 has the sequence CASSSADTQYF. DNA sequence: TGTGCCTCGAGTAGCGCAGATACGCAGTATTTT.